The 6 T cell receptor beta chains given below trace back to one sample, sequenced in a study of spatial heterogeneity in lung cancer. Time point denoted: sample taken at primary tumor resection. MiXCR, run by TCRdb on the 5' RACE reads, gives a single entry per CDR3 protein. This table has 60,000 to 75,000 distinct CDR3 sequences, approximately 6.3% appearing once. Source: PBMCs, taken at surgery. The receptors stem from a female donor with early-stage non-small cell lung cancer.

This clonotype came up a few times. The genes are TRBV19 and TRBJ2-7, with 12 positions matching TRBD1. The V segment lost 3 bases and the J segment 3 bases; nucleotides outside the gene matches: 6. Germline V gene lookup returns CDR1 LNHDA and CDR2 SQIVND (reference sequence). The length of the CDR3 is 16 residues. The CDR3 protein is CASSMPGQGAIYEQYF. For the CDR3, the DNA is TGTGCCAGTAGTATGCCGGGACAGGGGGCTATCTACGAGCAGTACTTC.

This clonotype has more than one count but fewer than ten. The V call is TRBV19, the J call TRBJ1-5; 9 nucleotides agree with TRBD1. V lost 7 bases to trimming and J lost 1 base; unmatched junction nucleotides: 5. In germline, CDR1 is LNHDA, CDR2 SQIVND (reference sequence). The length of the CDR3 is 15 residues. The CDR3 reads CASIATGGSNQPQHF. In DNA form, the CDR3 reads TGTGCCAGTATCGCGACAGGGGGAAGCAATCAGCCCCAGCATTTT.

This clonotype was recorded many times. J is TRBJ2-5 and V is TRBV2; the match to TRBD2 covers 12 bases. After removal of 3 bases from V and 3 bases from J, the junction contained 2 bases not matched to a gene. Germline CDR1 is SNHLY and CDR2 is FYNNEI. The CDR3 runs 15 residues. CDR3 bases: TGTGCCAGCAGTGAGCCTAGCGGGGGGGAAGAGACCCAGTACTTC. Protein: CASSEPSGGEETQYF.

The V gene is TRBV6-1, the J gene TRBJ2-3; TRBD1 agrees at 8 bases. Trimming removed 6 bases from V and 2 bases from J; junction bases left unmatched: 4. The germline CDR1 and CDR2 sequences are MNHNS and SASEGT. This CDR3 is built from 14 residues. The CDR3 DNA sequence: TGTGCCAGCAGCCGGGACAGGAACACAGATACGCAGTATTTT. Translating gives CASSRDRNTDTQYF.

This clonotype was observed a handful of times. Here the CDR3 DNA reads TGTGCCAGCAGGAAACAGGGGGCAGACACTGAAGCTTTCTTT. Protein sequence: CASRKQGADTEAFF. The V call is TRBV27, the J call TRBJ1-1; 9 bases fit TRBD1. Unmatched junction bases numbered 5, after V lost 6 bases and J lost 3 bases. Germline V CDR1 and CDR2: MNHEY, SMNVEV (reference sequence). This CDR3 is 14 amino acids long.

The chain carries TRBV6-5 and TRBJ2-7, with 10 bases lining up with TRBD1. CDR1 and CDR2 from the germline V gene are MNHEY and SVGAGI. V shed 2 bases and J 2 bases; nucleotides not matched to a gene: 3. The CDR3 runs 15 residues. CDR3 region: CASSYGGQGTYEQYF. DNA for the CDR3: TGTGCCAGCAGTTACGGGGGACAGGGGACCTACGAGCAGTACTTC.